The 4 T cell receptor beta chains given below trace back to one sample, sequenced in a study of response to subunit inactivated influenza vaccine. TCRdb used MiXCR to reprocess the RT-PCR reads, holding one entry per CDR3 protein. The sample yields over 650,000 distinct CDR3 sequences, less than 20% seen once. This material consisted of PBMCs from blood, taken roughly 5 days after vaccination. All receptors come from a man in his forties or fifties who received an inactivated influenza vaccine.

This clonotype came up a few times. CDR3 residues: CATSGLSPSDTQYF. In nucleotides, the CDR3 is TGTGCCACCAGTGGGCTTAGTCCTTCAGATACGCAGTATTTT. V gene TRBV24-1 combines with J gene TRBJ2-3; D is ambiguous. CDR1 KGHDR and CDR2 SFDVKD come from the germline V gene. V was trimmed by 5 bases and J by 4 bases, leaving 12 bases between them. The CDR3 is made up of 14 amino acids.

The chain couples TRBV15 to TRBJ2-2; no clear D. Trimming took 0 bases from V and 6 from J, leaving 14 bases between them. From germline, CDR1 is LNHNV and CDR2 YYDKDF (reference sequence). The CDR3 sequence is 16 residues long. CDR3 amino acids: CATSRDIGLPAGELFF. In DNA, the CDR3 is TGTGCCACCAGCAGAGATATTGGGCTCCCGGCCGGGGAGCTGTTTTTT.

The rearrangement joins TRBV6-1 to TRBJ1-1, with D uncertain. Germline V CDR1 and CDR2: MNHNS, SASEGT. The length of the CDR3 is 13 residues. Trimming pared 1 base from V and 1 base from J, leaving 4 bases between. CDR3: CASSEVGNTEAFF. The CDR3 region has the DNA TGTGCCAGCAGTGAAGTGGGGAACACTGAAGCTTTCTTT.

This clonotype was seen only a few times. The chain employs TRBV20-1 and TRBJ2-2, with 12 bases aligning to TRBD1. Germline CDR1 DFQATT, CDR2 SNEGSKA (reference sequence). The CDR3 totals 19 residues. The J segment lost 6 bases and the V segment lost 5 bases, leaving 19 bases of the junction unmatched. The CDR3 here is CSACRPLGTGGEVAGELFF. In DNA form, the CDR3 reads TGCAGTGCTTGTAGGCCTTTAGGGACAGGGGGCGAGGTGGCCGGGGAGCTGTTTTTT.